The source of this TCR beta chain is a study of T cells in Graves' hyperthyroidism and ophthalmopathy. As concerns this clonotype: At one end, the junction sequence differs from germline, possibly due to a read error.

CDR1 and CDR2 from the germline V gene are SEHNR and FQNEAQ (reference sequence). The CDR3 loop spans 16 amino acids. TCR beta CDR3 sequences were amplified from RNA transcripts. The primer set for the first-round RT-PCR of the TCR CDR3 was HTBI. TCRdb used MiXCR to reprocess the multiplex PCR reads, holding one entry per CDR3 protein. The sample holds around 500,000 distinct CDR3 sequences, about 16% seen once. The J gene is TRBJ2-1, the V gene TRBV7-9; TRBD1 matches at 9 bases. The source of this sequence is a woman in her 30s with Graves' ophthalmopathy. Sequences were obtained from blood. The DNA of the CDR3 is TGTGCCAGCAGCTCTATTACAGGGGGCAACTACAATGGGCAGTTCTTC. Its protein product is CASSSITGGNYNGQFF.